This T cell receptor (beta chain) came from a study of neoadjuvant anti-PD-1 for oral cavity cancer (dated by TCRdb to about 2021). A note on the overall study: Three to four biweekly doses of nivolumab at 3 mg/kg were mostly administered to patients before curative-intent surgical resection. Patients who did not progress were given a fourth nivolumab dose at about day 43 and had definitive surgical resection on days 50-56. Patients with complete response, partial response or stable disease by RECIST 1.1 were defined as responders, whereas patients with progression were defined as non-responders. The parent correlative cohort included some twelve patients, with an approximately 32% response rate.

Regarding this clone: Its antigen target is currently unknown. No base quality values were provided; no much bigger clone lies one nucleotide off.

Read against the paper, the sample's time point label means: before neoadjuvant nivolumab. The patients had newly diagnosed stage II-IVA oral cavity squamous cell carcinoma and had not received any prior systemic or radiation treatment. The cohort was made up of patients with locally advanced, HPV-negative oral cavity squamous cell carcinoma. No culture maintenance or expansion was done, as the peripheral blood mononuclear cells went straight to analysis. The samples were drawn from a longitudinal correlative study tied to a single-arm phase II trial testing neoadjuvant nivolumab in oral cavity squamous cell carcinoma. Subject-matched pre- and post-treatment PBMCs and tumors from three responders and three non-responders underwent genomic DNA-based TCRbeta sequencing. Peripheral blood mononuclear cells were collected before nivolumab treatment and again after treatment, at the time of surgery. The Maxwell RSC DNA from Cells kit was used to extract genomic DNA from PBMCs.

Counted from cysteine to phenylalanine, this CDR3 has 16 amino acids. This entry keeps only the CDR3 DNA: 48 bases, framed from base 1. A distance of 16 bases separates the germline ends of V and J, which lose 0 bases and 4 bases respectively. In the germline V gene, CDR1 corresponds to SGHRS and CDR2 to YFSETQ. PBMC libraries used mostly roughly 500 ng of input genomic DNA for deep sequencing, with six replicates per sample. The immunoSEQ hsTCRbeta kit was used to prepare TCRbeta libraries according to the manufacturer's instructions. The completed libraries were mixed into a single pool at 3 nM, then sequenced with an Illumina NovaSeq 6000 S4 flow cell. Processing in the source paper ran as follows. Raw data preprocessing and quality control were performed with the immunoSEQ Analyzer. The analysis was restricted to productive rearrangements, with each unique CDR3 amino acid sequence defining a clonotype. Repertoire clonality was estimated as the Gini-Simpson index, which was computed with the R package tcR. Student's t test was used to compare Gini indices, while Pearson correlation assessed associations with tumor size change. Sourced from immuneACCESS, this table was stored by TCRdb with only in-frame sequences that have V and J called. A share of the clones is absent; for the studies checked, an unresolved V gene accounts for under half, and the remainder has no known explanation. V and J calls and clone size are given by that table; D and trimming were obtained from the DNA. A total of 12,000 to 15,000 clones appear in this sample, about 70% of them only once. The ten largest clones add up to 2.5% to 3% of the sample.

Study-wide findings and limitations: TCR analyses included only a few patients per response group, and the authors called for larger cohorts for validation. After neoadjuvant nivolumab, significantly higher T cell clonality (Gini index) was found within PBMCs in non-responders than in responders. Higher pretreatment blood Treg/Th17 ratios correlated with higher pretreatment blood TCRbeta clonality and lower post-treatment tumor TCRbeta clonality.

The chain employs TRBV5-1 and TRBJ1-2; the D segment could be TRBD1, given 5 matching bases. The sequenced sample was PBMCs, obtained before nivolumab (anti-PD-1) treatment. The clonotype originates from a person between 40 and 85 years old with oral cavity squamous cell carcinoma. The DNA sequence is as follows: TGCGCCAGCAGCTTGGGAGGGAGGGCAGGGCTCTATGGCTACACCTTC. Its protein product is CASSLGGRAGLYGYTF.